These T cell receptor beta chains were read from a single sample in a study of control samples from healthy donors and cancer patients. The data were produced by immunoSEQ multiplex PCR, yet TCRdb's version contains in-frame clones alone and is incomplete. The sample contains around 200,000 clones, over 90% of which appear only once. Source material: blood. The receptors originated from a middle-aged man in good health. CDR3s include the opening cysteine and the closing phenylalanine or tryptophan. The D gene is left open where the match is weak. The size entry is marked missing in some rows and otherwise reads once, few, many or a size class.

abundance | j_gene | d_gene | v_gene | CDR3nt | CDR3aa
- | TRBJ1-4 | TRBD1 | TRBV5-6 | TGTGCCAGCAGCTTGGCCGGCAGACAGGGAGGGGATCAACTGTTTTTT | CASSLAGRQGGDQLFF
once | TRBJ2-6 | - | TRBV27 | TGTGCCAGCAGCCGAAACCAAGGACCCTCTGGGGCCAACGTCCTGACTTTC | CASSRNQGPSGANVLTF
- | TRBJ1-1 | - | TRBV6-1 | TGCGCCAGCAGTGAAGCCAGGGATGAAGCTTTCTTT | CASSEARDEAFF
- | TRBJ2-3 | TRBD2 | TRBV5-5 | TGTGCCAGCACCCGAGGGACGGGGGGGAGCACAGATACGCAGTATTTT | CASTRGTGGSTDTQYF
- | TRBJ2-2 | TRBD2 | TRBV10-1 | TGCGCCAGCAGTGAGCGGCGGGGGGACACCGGGGAGCTGTTTTTT | CASSERRGDTGELFF
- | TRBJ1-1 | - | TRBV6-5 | TGTGCCAGCAGTTATCTCCCGAACACTGAAGCTTTCTTT | CASSYLPNTEAFF
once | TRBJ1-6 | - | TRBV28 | TGTGCCAGCACCGTTTTCCCGTCGCAGTACTATAATTCACCCCTCCACTTT | CASTVFPSQYYNSPLHF
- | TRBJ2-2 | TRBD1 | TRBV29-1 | TGCAGCGGGAGGGCAGGGGGCTACACCGGGGAGCTGTTTTTT | CSGRAGGYTGELFF
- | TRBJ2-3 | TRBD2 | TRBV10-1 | TGCGCCAGCCCCAAGCGGGGGGGGTCAGATACGCAGTATTTT | CASPKRGGSDTQYF
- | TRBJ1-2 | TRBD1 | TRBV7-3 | TGTGCCAGCAGCCGGACAGGGGGGAACTATGGCTACACCTTC | CASSRTGGNYGYTF
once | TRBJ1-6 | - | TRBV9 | TGTGCCACCGGGGGTCCTGGGGCGAATTCACCCCTCCACTTT | CATGGPGANSPLHF
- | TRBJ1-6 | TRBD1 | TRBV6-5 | TGTGCCAGCAGTTCGGACAGGGGCTATAATTCACCCCTCCACTTT | CASSSDRGYNSPLHF
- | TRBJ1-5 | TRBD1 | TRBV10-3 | TGTGCCATCAGTGATCGACAGGGGATCGGCAATCAGCCCCAGCATTTT | CAISDRQGIGNQPQHF
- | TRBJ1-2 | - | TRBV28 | TGTGCCAGCAGAATCGATGCACACAACTATGGCTACACCTTC | CASRIDAHNYGYTF
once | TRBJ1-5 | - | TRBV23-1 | TGCGCCAGCAGTCACGGCGAGGGGAAACATCAGCCCCAGCATTTT | CASSHGEGKHQPQHF
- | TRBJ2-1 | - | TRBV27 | TGTGCCAGCAGTCCAACCCGAGTGACAGGAGCTTCTCGCAATGAGCAGTTCTTC | CASSPTRVTGASRNEQFF
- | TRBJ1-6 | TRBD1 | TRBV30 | TGTGCCTGGAGAACCGGGACAGGGGCTACCTCACCCCTCCACTTT | CAWRTGTGATSPLHF
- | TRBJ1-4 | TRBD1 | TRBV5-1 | TGCGCCAGCAGCATTTCCGGGACAGTTAATGAAAAACTGTTTTTT | CASSISGTVNEKLFF
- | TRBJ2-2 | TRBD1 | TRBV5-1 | TGCGCCAGCAGCACAGGGACAGCGAACACCGGGGAGCTGTTTTTT | CASSTGTANTGELFF
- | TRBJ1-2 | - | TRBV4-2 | TGTGCCAGCAGCCAACTAGGAGGAGGGGCGCATGGCTACACCTTC | CASSQLGGGAHGYTF
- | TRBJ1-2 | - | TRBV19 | TGTGCCAGTAGTATGTCCCACAGACCAGCCTATTTCTATGGCTACACCTTC | CASSMSHRPAYFYGYTF
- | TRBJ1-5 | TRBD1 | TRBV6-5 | TGTGCCAGCAGAATCGACAGGGAGAGCAATCAGCCCCAGCATTTT | CASRIDRESNQPQHF
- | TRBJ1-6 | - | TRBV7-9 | TGTGCCAGCAGCTTAGGTGACGCGTTAGGTGCACCCCTCCACTTT | CASSLGDALGAPLHF
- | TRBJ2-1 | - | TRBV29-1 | TGCAGCGTTGCGGCGGAGGAAGGGGTGAGAGATGAGCAGTTCTTC | CSVAAEEGVRDEQFF
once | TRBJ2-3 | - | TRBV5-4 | TGTGCCAGCAGCTTCAAACAGCTACCCTCTACAGATACGCAGTATTTT | CASSFKQLPSTDTQYF
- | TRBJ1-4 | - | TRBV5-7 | TGTGCCAGCAGCTCCACTGACAGAAATGAAAAACTGTTTTTT | CASSSTDRNEKLFF
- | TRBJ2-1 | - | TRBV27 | TGTGCCAGCAGTCGACAGAGACCCTACAATGAGCAGTTCTTC | CASSRQRPYNEQFF
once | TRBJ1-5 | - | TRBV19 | TGTGCCAGTACTCTCTCTGGGGGTTATAGCAATCAGCCCCAGCATTTT | CASTLSGGYSNQPQHF
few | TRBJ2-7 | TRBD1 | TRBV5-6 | TGTGCCAGCAGCTTGGCGGACAGGGGCCCATACGAGCAGTACTTC | CASSLADRGPYEQYF
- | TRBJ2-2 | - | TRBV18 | TGTGCCAGCTCACCCAAAAACACCGGGGAGCTGTTTTTT | CASSPKNTGELFF
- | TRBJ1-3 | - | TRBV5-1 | TGCGCCAGCAGCTTGAAGGGGCCTGGAAACACCATATATTTT | CASSLKGPGNTIYF
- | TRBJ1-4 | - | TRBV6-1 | TGTGCCAGCAGTGAAAACGGACGGGGGGGCAATGAAAAACTGTTTTTT | CASSENGRGGNEKLFF
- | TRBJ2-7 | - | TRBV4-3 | TGCGCCAGCAGCCAAGACACTGACGGGACCTACGAGCAGTACTTC | CASSQDTDGTYEQYF
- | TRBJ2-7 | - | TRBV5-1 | TGCGCCAGCAGCCCGGATGGAGGGACCAGGCAGTACTTC | CASSPDGGTRQYF
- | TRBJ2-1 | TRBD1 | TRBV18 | TGCGCCAGCTCACTGGACAGGGGTGAGCAGTTCTTC | CASSLDRGEQFF
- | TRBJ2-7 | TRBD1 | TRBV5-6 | TGTGCCAGCAGCTTTCCGGGGGGACAGGGAGCCTACGAGCAGTACTTC | CASSFPGGQGAYEQYF